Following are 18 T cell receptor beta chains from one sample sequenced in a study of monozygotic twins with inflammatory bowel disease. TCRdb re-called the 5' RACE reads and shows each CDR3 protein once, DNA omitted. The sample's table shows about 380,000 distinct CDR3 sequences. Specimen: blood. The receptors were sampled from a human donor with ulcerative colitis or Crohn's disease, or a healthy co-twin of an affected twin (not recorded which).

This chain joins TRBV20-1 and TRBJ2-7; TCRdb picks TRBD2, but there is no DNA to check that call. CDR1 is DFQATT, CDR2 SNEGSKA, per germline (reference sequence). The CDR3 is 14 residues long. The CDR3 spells CSAPRLAGSYEQYF.

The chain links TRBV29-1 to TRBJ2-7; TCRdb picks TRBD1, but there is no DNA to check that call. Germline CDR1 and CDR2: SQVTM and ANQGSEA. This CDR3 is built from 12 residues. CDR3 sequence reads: CSVLGQHYEQYF.

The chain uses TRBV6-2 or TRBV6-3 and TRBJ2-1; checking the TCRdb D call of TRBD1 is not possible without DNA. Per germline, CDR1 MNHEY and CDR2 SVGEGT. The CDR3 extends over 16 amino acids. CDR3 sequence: CASILHRDRGKGEQFF.

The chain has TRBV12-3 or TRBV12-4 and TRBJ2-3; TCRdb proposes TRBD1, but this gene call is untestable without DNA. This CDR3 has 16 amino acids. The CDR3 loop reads CASSSPGQRGTDTQYF.

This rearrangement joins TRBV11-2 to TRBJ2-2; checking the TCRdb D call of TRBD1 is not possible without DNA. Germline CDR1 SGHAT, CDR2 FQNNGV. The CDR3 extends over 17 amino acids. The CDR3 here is CASSLDPGTDNTGELFF. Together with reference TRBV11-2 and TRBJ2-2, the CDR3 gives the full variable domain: EAGVAQSPRYKIIEKRQSVAFWCNPISGHATLYWYQQILGQGPKLLIQFQNNGVVDDSQLPKDRFSAERLKGVDSTLKIQPAKLEDSAVYLCASSLDPGTDNTGELFFGEGSRLTVL.

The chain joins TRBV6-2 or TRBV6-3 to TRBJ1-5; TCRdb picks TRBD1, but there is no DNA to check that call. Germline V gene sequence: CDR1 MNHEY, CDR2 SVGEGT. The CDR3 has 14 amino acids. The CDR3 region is CASHYFGGGQPQHF.

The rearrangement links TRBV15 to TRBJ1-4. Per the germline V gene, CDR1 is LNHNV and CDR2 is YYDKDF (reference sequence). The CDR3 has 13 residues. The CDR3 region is CATSRAANEKLFF.

This CDR3 is CASRTAGSGDEQYF. The chain links TRBV6-2 or TRBV6-3 to TRBJ2-7; TCRdb outputs TRBD2, but without DNA this stays unchecked. There are 14 residues in the CDR3. Germline assignment: CDR1 MNHEY and CDR2 SVGEGT.

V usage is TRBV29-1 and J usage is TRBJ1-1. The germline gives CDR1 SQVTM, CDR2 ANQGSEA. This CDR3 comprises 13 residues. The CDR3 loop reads CSAQYNLNTEAFF.

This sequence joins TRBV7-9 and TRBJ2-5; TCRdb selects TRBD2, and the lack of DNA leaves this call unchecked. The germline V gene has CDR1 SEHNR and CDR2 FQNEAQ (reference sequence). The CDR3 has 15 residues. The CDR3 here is CASSRTSGGLETQYF.

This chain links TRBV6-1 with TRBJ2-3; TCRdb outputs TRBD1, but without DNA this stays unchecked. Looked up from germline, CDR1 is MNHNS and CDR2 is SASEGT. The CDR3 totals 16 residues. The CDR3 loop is CASSPSVGGHPDTQYF.

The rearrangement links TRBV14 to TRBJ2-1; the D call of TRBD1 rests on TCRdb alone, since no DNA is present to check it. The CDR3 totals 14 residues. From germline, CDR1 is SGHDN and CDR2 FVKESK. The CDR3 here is CASSPDRWTDEQFF.

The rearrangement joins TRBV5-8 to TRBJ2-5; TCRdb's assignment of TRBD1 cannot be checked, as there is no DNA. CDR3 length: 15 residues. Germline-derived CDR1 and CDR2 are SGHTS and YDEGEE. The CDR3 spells CASSPLFVGGETQYF.

CDR3: CASSMTGLGDEKLFF. The V gene is TRBV5-1, the J gene TRBJ1-4; absent DNA, TCRdb's TRBD1 call cannot be checked. CDR3 length: 15 amino acids. Germline V gene sequence: CDR1 SGHRS, CDR2 YFSETQ.

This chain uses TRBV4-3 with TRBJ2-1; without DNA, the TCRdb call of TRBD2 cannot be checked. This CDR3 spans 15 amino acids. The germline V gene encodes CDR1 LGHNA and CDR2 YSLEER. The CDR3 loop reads CASSQEAGARGEQFF.

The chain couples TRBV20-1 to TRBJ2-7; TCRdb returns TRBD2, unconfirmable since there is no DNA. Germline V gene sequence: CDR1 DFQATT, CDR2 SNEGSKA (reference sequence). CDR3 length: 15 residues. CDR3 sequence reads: CSATSQTSGVYEQYF.

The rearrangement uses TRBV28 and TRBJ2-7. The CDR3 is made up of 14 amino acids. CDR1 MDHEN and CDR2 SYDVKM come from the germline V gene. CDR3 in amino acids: CASSFIKVGYEQYF.

The CDR3: CSATDLSGGANEQFF. The chain couples TRBV20-1 to TRBJ2-1; TCRdb's assignment of TRBD1 cannot be checked, as there is no DNA. The CDR3 length is 15 residues. From germline, CDR1 is DFQATT and CDR2 SNEGSKA (reference sequence).